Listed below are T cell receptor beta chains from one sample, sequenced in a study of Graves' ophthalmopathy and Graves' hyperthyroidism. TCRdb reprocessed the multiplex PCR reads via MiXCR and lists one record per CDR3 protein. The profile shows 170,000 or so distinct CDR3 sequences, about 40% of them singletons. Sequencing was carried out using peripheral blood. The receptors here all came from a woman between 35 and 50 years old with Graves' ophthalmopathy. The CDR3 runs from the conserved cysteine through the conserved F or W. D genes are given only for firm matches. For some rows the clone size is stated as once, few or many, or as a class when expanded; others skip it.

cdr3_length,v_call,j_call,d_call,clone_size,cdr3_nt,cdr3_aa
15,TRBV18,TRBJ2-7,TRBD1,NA,TGTGCCAGCTCACCAGGGACAGGGGTTTCCTACGAGCAGTACTTC,CASSPGTGVSYEQYF
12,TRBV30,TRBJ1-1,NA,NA,TGTGCCTGGAGTGTACGTGTGGGGGAAGCTTTCTTT,CAWSVRVGEAFF
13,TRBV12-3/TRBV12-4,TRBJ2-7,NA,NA,TGTGCCAGCACCTCTTTCTCAGGGAATGAGCAGTACTTC,CASTSFSGNEQYF
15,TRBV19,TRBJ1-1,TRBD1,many,TGTGCCAGTAGTATAAACGGACAGGGATCGACTGAAGCTTTCTTT,CASSINGQGSTEAFF
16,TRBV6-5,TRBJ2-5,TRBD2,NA,TGTGCCAGCAGTTACTCGATTGCGGGAGGACAGGAGACCCAGTACTTC,CASSYSIAGGQETQYF
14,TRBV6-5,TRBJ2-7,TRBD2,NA,TGTGCCAGCAGTTACAGGGGACTAGAGGACGAGCAGTACTTC,CASSYRGLEDEQYF
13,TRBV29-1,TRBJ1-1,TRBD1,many,TGCAGCGTCCAGGGGGCGTTTGACACTGAAGCTTTCTTT,CSVQGAFDTEAFF
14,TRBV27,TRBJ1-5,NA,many,TGTGCCAGCAGTCCCCGTGGGGGGTCACAGCCCCAGCATTTT,CASSPRGGSQPQHF
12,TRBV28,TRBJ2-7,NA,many,TGTGCCAGCGGAGGGCGTGTCTACGAGCAGTACTTC,CASGGRVYEQYF
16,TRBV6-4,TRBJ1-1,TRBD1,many,TGTGCCAGCAGATGGACAGGGGGCGGAAAAAACACTGAAGCTTTCTTT,CASRWTGGGKNTEAFF
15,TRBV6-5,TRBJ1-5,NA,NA,TGTGCCAGCAGTTTTCATGGACGGGGAAATCAGCCCCAGCATTTT,CASSFHGRGNQPQHF
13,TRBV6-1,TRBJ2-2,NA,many,TGTGCCAGCAGTGAAGAGAACACCGGGGAGCTGTTTTTT,CASSEENTGELFF
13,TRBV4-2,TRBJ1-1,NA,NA,TGTGCCAGCAACGTACAGGGTGGCACTGAAGCTTTCTTT,CASNVQGGTEAFF
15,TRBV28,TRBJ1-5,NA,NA,TGTGCCAGCAGAAACCCGACAGGTAGCAATCAGCCCCAGCATTTT,CASRNPTGSNQPQHF
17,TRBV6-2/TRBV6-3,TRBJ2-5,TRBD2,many,TGTGCCAGCAGTCCCGGCAAGCGGGAGGGAAAACAAGAGACCCAGTACTTC,CASSPGKREGKQETQYF
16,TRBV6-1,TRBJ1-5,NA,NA,TGTGCCAGCAGTACCCTGGCAGTCACAAGCAATCAGCCCCAGCATTTT,CASSTLAVTSNQPQHF
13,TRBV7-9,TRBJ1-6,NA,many,TGTGCCAGCAGCTTAGGGGTGCAAACACCCCTCCACTTT,CASSLGVQTPLHF
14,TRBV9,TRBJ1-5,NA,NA,TGTGCCAGCAGCGTTGGGGTAGGCAATCAGCCCCAGCATTTT,CASSVGVGNQPQHF
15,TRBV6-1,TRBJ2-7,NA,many,TGTGCCAGCAGCTTCCGGGGGGCGGTTACCTACGAGCAGTACTTC,CASSFRGAVTYEQYF
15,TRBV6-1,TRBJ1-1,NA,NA,TGTGCCAGCAGAACAACAGGGAATGTGAACACTGAAGCTTTCTTT,CASRTTGNVNTEAFF
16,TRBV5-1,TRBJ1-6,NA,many,TGCGCCAGCAGCTTCGGTTCAGGCTCACGAAATTCACCCCTCCACTTT,CASSFGSGSRNSPLHF
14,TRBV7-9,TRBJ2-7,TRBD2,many,TGTGCCAGCAGTACCGGGACTAGCGGGGTCGAGCAGTACTTC,CASSTGTSGVEQYF
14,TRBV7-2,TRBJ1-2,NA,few,TGTGCCAGCAGCGAGGCAGGGGATTCCTATGGCTACACCTTC,CASSEAGDSYGYTF
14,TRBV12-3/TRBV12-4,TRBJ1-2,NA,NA,TGTGCCAGCAGTTTCACAGGAACTAACTATGGCTACACCTTC,CASSFTGTNYGYTF
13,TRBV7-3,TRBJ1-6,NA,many,TGTGCCAGCAGCCCCGCCCTAGGGTCACCCCTCCACTTT,CASSPALGSPLHF
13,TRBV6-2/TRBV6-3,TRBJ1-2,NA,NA,TGTGCCAGCAGTTACTCGGGGGCAGGTGGCTACACCTTC,CASSYSGAGGYTF
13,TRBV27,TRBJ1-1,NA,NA,TGTGCCAGCAGTAAAGGACCCGGGTCTCATGTCCGGTTT,CASSKGPGSHVRF
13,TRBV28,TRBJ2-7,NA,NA,TGTGCCAGCAGACCCACTACCGCCTACGAGCAGTACTTC,CASRPTTAYEQYF
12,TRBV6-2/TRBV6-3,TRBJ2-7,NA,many,TGCGCCAGCAGCTTGGACAGCTACGAGCAGTACTTC,CASSLDSYEQYF
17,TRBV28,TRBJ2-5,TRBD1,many,TGTGCCAGCAGTCCTCACCGACAGGGAATAAACCAAGGGACCCAGTACTTC,CASSPHRQGINQGTQYF
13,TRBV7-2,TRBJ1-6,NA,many,TGTGCCAGCAGCAAGGAGGGGGGTTCACCCCTCCACTTT,CASSKEGGSPLHF
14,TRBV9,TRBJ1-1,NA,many,TGTGCCAGCAGCGTAGCGGACCCTGGGACTGAAGCTTTCTTT,CASSVADPGTEAFF
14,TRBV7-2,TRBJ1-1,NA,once,TGTGCCAGCAGCTTAGAGGCGACGTCCACTGAAGCTTTCTTT,CASSLEATSTEAFF
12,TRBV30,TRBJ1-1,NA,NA,TGTGCCTGGAACACAGGGAACACTGAAGCTTTCTTT,CAWNTGNTEAFF
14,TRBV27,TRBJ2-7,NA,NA,TGTGCCAGCAGTTTAGGCAGGGCCTCCTACGAGCAGTACTTC,CASSLGRASYEQYF
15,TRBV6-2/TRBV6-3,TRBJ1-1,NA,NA,TGTGCCAGCAGTTACTCGCGGAGGGTGAACACTGAAGCTTTCTTT,CASSYSRRVNTEAFF